This T cell receptor (beta chain) was captured in a study of OX40 agonist ivuxolimab in advanced cancers. In regard to this clone: What it binds is not known. Germline and junction disagree at one end, which may indicate a read error.

Study findings and constraints: Not determined was the antigen specificity of the expanded peripheral T cells.

Here immunoSEQ multiplex PCR was the method, and the copy in TCRdb shows in-frame clones only, minus some. Of under 85,000 clones listed, roughly 84% are singletons. The CDR3 runs to 18 residues. Germline V gene sequence: CDR1 SSHAT, CDR2 FNYEAQ (reference sequence). The sequenced sample was CD4+ or CD8+ T cells sorted from blood, obtained in a trial of the OX40 agonist ivuxolimab. J is TRBJ2-1 and V is TRBV7-7, with 11 bases matching TRBD2. This TCR was sampled from an adult with an advanced solid tumor such as melanoma, head and neck, liver or kidney cancer. The CDR3 DNA reads TGTGCTAGCAGCCCTAGCGGGAGGTCCTATTACTCCTACAATGAGCAGTTCTTC. This encodes CASSPSGRSYYSYNEQFF.